This T cell receptor (beta chain) was sequenced for a study of beta chain features in type 1 diabetes. Study summary: In age, gender and cell yields, patients were similar to healthy donors.

This clone was seen only a few times. Its target is not known. Expressed TCRB transcripts were sequenced, since all the RNA that had been isolated was reverse transcribed. Only in-frame clones appear in the TCRdb table, and some are missing; sequencing was by immunoSEQ multiplex PCR. The sample carries 250,000 to 400,000 clones, approximately 15% recorded once. Study-wide points: Sampled from patients, naive, central memory and Treg TCRB repertoires appeared more similar than those sampled from healthy donors.

The TCR originated in a young man in good health. Sequences were obtained from central memory CD4+ T cells from blood.

The CDR3 DNA reads TGTGCCAGCAGCTTAACTGCAGGAAGTCCCGGGGAGCTGTTTTTT. It translates to CASSLTAGSPGELFF. The chain has TRBV7-2 and TRBJ2-2; no clear D gene. Trimming removed 2 bases at V and 6 bases at J, with 13 bases between. Germline values: CDR1 SGHTA, CDR2 FQGNSA. The CDR3 sequence is 15 residues long.